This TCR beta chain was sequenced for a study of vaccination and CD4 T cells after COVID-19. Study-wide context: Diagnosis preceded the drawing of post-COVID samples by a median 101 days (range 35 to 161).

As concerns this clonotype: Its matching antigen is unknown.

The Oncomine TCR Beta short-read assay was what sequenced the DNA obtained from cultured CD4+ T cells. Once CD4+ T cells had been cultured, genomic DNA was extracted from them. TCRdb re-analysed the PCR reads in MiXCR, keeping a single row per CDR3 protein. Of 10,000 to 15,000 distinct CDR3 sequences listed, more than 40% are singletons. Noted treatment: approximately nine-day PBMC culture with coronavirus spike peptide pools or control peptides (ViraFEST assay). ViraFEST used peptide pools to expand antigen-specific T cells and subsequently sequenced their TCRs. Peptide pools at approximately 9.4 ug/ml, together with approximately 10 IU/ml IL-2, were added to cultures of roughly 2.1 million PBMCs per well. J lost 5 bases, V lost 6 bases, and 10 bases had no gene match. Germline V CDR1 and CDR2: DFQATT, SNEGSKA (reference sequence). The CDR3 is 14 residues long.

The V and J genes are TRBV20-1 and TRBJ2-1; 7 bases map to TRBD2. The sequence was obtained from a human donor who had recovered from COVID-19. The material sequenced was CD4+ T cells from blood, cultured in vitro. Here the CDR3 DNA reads TGCAGTGCCCCCTTTACGCGGGGGAACAATGAGCAGTTCTTC. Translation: CSAPFTRGNNEQFF.